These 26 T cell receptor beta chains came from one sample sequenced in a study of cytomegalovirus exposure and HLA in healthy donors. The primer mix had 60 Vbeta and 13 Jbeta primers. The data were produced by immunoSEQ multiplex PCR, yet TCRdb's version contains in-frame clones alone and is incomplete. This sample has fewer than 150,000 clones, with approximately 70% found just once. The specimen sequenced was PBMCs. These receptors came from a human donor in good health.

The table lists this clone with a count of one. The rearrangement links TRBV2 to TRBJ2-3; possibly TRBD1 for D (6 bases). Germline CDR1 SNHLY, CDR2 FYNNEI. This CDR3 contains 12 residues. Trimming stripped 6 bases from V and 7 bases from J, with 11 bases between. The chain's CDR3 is CASSGTRNTQYF. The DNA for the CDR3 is TGTGCCAGCAGCGGGACACGGAATACGCAGTATTTT.

The CDR3 coding sequence is TGTGCCAGCAGTTTGGCAGGGAAATTTTTCTTC. It specifies CASSLAGKFFF. This rearrangement joins TRBV6-5 to TRBJ2-1; the D gene is possibly TRBD1 (5 bases). CDR3 length: 11 residues. V lost 4 bases and J 16 bases, leaving 14 bases between the germline ends. CDR1 is MNHEY and CDR2 is SVGAGI in the germline V gene.

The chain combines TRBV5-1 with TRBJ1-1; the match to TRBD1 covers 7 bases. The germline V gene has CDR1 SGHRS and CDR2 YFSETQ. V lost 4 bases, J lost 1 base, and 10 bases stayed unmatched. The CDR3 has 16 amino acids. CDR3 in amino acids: CASSPRTGRTNTEAFF. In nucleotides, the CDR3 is TGCGCCAGCAGCCCACGGACAGGCAGAACGAACACTGAAGCTTTCTTT.

CDR3 protein: CASSERVGGPDEQFF. CDR3 nucleotides: TGCGCCAGCAGTGAGAGGGTCGGGGGGCCGGATGAGCAGTTCTTC. The chain joins TRBV10-1 to TRBJ2-1; tentative D call: TRBD2 (7 bases). The CDR3 totals 15 residues. V gave up 2 bases and J gave up 8 bases, with 16 bases separating them. Germline CDR1 is WNHNN and CDR2 is SYGVQD (reference sequence).

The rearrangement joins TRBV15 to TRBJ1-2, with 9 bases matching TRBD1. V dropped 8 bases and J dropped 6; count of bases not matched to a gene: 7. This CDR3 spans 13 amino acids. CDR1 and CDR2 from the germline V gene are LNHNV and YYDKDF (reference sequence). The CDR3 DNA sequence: TGTGCCACCTGGGACAGGGTTTCTAATGGCTACACCTTC. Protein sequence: CATWDRVSNGYTF.

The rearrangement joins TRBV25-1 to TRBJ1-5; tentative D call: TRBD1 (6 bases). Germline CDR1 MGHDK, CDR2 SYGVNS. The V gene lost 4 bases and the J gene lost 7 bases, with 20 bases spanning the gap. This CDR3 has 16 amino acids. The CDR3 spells CASSANRGGELQPQHF. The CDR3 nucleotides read TGTGCCAGCAGTGCAAATAGGGGGGGCGAGCTCCAGCCCCAGCATTTT.

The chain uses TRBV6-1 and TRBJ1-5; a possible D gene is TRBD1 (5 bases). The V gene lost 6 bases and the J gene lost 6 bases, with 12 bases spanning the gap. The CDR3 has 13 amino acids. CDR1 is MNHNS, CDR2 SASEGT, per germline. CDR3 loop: CASRTVTGQPQHF. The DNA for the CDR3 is TGTGCCAGCAGGACAGTTACAGGTCAGCCCCAGCATTTT.

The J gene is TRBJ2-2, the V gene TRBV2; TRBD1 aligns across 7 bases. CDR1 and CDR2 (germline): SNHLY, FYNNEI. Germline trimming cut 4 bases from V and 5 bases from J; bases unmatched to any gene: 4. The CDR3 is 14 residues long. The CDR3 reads CASSAGRGTGELFF. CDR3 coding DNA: TGTGCCAGCAGTGCAGGCAGGGGGACCGGGGAGCTGTTTTTT.

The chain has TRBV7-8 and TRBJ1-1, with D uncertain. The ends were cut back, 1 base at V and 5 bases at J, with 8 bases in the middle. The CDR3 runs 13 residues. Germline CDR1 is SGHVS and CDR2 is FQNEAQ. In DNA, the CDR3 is TGTGCCAGCAGCTTAGTACACGGGACTGAAGCTTTCTTT. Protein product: CASSLVHGTEAFF.

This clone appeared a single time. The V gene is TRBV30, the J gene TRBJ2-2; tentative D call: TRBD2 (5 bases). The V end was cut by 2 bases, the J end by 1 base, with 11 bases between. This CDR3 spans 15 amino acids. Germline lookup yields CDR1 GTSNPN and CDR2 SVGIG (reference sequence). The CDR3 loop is CAWSFEGVNTGELFF. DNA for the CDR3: TGTGCCTGGAGTTTTGAGGGAGTGAACACCGGGGAGCTGTTTTTT.

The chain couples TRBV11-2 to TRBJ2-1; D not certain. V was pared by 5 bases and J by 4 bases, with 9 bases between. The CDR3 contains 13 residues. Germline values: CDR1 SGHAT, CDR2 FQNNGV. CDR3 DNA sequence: TGTGCCAGCAGCCCGCACGAGTACAATGAGCAGTTCTTC. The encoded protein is CASSPHEYNEQFF.

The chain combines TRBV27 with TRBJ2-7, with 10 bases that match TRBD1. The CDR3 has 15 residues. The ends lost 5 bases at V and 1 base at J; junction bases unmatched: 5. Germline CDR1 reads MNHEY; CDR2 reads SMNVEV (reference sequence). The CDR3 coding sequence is TGTGCCAGCAGTAATCCGGGACAGGGGTCCTACGAGCAGTACTTC. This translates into CASSNPGQGSYEQYF.

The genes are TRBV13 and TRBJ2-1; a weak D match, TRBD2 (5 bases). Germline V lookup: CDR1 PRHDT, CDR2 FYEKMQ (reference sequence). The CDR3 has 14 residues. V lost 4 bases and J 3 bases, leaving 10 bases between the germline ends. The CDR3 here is CASSSPGLYNEQFF. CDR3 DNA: TGTGCCAGCAGCTCCCCTGGACTCTACAATGAGCAGTTCTTC.

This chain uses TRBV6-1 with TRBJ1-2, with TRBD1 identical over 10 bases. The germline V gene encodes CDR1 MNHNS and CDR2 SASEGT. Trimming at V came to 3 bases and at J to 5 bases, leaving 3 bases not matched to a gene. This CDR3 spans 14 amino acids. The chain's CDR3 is CASSDRDRGYGYTF. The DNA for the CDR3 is TGTGCCAGCAGTGACCGGGACAGGGGTTATGGCTACACCTTC.

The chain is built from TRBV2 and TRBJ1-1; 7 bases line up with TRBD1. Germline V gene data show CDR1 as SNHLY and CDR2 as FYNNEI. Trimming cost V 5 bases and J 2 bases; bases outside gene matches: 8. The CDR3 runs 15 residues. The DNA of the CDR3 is TGTGCCAGCAGTAAAAGGACAGGCGGAAACACTGAAGCTTTCTTT. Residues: CASSKRTGGNTEAFF.

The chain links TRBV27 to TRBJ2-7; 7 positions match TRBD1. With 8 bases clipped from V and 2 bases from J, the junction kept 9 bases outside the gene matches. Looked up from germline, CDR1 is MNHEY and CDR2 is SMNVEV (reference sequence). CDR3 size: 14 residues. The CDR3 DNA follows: TGTGCCAGCGGTAGGACAGGCGGCACCTACGAGCAGTACTTC. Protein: CASGRTGGTYEQYF.

The CDR3 sequence is CASSFRDTVLYGYTF. DNA of the CDR3: TGTGCCAGCAGCTTCCGGGACACCGTTCTCTATGGCTACACCTTC. V is TRBV5-5 and J is TRBJ1-2; TRBD1 is a possible D gene (6 bases). Trimming cost V 2 bases and J 4 bases, with 15 bases left between them. Germline V CDR1 and CDR2: SGHKS, YYEKEE (reference sequence). CDR3 size: 15 residues.

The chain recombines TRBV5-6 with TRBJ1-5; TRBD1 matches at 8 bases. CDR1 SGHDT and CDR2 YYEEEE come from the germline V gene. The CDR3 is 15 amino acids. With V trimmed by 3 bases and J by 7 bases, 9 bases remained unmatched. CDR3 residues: CASSSAGGFGQPQHF. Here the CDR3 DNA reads TGTGCCAGCAGCTCCGCAGGGGGCTTCGGGCAGCCCCAGCATTTT.

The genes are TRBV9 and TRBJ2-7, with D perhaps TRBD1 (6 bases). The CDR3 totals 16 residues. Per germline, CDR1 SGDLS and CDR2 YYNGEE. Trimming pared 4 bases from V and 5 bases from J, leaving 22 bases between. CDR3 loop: CASSSHPDDEGDEQYF. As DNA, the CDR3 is TGTGCCAGCAGCTCCCACCCCGATGACGAGGGGGACGAGCAGTACTTC.

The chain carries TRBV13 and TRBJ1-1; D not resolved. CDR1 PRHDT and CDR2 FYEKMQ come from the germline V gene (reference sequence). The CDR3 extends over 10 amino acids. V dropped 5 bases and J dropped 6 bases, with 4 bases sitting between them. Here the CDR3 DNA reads TGTGCCAGCAGCGGCCCTGAAGCTTTCTTT. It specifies CASSGPEAFF.

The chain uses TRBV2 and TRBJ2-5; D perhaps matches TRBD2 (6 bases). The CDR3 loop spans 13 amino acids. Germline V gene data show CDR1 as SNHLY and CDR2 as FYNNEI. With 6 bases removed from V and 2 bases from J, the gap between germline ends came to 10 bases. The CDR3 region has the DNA TGTGCCAGCAGCGCGGGACTTCAAGAGACCCAGTACTTC. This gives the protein CASSAGLQETQYF.

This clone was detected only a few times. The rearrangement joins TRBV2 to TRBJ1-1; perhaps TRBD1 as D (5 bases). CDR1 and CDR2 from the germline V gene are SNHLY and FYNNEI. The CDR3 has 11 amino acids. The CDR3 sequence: CAGEVNTEAFF. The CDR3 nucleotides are TGTGCGGGGGAGGTGAACACTGAAGCTTTCTTT.

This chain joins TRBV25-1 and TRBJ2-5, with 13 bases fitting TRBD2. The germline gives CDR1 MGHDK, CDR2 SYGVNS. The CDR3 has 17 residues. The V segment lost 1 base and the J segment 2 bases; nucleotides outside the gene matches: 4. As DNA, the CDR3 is TGTGCCAGCAGTGAATTAAGGGGACTAGCGGGGCAAGAGACCCAGTACTTC. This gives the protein CASSELRGLAGQETQYF.

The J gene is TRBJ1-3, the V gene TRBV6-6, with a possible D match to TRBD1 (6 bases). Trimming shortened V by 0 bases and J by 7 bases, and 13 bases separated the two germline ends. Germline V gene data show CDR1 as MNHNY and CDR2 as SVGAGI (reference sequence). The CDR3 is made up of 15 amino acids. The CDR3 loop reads CASSYSKGGRNTIYF. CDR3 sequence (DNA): TGTGCCAGCAGTTACTCGAAAGGGGGTCGGAACACCATATATTTT.

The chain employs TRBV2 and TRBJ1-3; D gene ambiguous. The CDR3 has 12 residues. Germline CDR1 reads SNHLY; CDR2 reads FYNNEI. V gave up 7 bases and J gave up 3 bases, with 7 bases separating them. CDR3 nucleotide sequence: TGTGCCAGCAACGAGGGTGGAAACACCATATATTTT. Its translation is CASNEGGNTIYF.

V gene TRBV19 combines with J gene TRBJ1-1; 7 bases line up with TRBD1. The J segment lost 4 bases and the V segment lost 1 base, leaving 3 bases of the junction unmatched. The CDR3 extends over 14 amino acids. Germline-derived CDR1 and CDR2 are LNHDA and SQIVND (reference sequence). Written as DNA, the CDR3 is TGTGCCAGTAGTATAGGTCCAGGGGGCACTGAAGCTTTCTTT. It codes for CASSIGPGGTEAFF.